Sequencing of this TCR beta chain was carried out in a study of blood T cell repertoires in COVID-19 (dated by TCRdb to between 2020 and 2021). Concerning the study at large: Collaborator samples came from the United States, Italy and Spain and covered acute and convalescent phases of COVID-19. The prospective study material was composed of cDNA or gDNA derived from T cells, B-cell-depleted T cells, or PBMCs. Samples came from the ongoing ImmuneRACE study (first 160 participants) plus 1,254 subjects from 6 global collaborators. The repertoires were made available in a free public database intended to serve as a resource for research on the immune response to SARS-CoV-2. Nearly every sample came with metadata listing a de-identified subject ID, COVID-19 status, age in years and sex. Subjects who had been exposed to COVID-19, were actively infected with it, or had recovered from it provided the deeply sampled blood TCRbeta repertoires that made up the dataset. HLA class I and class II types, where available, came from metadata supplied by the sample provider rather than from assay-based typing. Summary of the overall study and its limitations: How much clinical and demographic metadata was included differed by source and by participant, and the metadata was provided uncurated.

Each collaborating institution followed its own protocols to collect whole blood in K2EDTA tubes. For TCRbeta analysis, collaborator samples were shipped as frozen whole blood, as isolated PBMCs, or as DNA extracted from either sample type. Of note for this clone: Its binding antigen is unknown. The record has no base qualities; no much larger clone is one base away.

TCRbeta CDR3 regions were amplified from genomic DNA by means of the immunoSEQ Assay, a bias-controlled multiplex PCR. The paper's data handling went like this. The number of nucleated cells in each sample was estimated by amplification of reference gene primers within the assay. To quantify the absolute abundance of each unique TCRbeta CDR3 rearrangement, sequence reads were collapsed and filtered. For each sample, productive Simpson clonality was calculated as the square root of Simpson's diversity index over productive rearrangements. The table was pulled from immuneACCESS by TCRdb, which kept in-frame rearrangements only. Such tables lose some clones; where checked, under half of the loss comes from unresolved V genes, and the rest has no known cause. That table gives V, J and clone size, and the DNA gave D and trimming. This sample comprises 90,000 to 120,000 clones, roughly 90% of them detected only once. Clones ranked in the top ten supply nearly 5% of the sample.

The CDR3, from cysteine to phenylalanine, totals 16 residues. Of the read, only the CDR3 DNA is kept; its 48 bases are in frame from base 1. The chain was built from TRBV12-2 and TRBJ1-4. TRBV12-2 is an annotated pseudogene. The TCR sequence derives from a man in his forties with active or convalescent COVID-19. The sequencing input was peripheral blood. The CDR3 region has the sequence CASRLIPGSPWEKLFF. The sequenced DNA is TGTGCAAGTCGCCTAATCCCCGGGTCCCCTTGGGAAAAACTGTTTTTT.